The T cell receptor beta chain described here comes from a study of beta chain features in type 1 diabetes. Findings and limits, study-wide: Among patients with Type 1 diabetes, TCRB CDR3s were moderately but significantly shorter in every one of the four CD4+ subsets.

The investigators reverse transcribed all of the isolated RNA, so they sequenced expressed TCRB transcripts. Assay: immunoSEQ multiplex PCR; the TCRdb copy retains only in-frame clones and omits some. The sample shows 250,000 to 300,000 clones, around 25% of them seen only once. The length of the CDR3 is 16 residues. CDR1 SEHNR and CDR2 FQNEAQ come from the germline V gene (reference sequence). Losses at the gene ends were 4 bases for V and 0 bases for J; bases not matched to a gene: 3. Regarding this clone: Its matching antigen is unknown.

The sample consisted of naive CD4+ T cells from blood. This rearrangement joins TRBV7-9 to TRBJ2-4; 10 positions agree with TRBD1. The receptor was isolated from a woman in her 30s with type 1 diabetes. The DNA for the CDR3 is TGTGCCAGCAGCTATGGGACAGGGGTAGCCAAAAACATTCAGTACTTC. Amino acid sequence: CASSYGTGVAKNIQYF.